The 4 T cell receptor beta chains below all came from one sample that was sequenced in a study of T cells in Graves' hyperthyroidism and ophthalmopathy. There were TCR beta CDR3 regions amplified from RNA transcripts. A set of HTBI primers served as the primers for a first-round RT-PCR of the TCR CDR3. TCRdb fed the multiplex PCR reads into MiXCR, producing one record per CDR3 protein. The sample shows hundreds of thousands of distinct CDR3 sequences, approximately 20% of them seen only once. The sequenced material came from blood. These receptors originate from a middle-aged man with Graves' ophthalmopathy.

The CDR3 spells CSARGGLANYEQYF. The CDR3 nucleotides read TGCAGTGCTAGGGGGGGACTAGCGAACTACGAGCAGTACTTC. The chain joins TRBV20-1 to TRBJ2-7; 10 nucleotides line up with TRBD2. The junction had 5 bases not matched to a gene; V was cut back by 3 bases and J by 3 bases. Germline lookup yields CDR1 DFQATT and CDR2 SNEGSKA (reference sequence). The CDR3 runs to 14 residues.

This clonotype was detected a few times. This sequence joins TRBV6-1 and TRBJ2-6, with 10 bases that match TRBD1. Per the germline V gene, CDR1 is MNHNS and CDR2 is SASEGT. The CDR3 runs to 17 residues. With 6 bases clipped from V and 0 bases from J, the junction kept 5 bases outside the gene matches. The CDR3 region has the DNA TGTGCCAGCAGCCGGGACAGGGGACCCTCTGGGGCCAACGTCCTGACTTTC. Translation gives CASSRDRGPSGANVLTF.

This clonotype has ten or more counts. The chain recombines TRBV5-1 with TRBJ1-6; D might be TRBD1 (5 bases). This CDR3 contains 14 residues. Germline CDR1 is SGHRS and CDR2 is YFSETQ. The ends were cut back, 0 bases at V and 10 bases at J, with 11 bases in the middle. The CDR3 nucleotides are TGCGCCAGCAGCTTGGTGGGGGTAGGATCACCCCTCCACTTT. Amino acids: CASSLVGVGSPLHF.

This clonotype was counted ten times or more. This chain links TRBV2 with TRBJ2-2; D ambiguous. The germline CDR1 and CDR2 sequences are SNHLY and FYNNEI. Trimming pared 3 bases from V and 1 base from J, leaving 6 bases between. The CDR3 runs 14 residues. CDR3 residues: CASSDIRNTGELFF. The CDR3 region has the DNA TGTGCCAGCAGTGATATAAGGAACACCGGGGAGCTGTTTTTT. Drawing the rest from reference TRBV2 and TRBJ2-2, the complete variable domain is EPEVTQTPSHQVTQMGQEVILRCVPISNHLYFYWYRQILGQKVEFLVSFYNNEISEKSEIFDDQFSVERPDGSNFTLKIRSTKLEDSAMYFCASSDIRNTGELFFGEGSRLTVL.